This record looks at one TCR beta chain sequence and its context. The antigen remains undetermined. Per the germline V gene, CDR1 is PRHDT and CDR2 is FYEKMQ (reference sequence). CDR3 length: 13 amino acids. With 2 bases removed from V and 7 bases from J, the gap between germline ends came to 12 bases. This entry comes from a study of cytomegalovirus exposure and HLA in healthy donors. Study-level findings and limits: A later analysis showed TCR association rates differing by HLA locus, peaking at DRB1 and lowest at HLA-C. In a later analysis, donors in an Asian-associated ancestry cluster reportedly had fewer N-insertions in productive TCRs than the cohort mean. Analyzed later, most CMV-associated TCR beta chains appeared HLA-restricted. Sequencing depth across donors, presence/absence analyses assumed, was roughly uniform.

Primers: 60 Vbeta forward and 13 Jbeta reverse. Assay used: immunoSEQ multiplex PCR; TCRdb lists only in-frame clones, some missing. The repertoire holds hundreds of thousands of clones, 85% to 90% seen once, with about 2% in the top ten. What was sequenced was PBMCs. This TCR came from a woman younger than 30 in good health and CMV-seronegative. The chain has TRBV13 and TRBJ2-7; D is possibly TRBD2 (7 bases). The CDR3 loop reads CASSLSRGREQYF. The CDR3 DNA follows: TGTGCCAGCAGCTTATCGCGGGGGCGGGAGCAGTACTTC.